The entry below gives a single TCR beta chain sequence along with its context. Using immunoSEQ multiplex PCR, the repertoire was profiled, and TCRdb retains in-frame clones only, with some absent. In the table there are about 55,000 clones, 95% to 96% of which are singletons. The data derive from a study of control samples from healthy donors and cancer patients. Germline V CDR1 and CDR2: GTSNPN, SVGIG (reference sequence). The CDR3 is made up of 14 amino acids. Trimming took off 3 bases at V and 6 bases at J, with 15 bases between the two ends. This TCR was sampled from a woman under 30 in good health. Sequencing used blood. The chain recombines TRBV30 with TRBJ1-5; D is perhaps TRBD1 (5 bases). The CDR3 region is CAWSAGSWGQPQHF. The DNA for the CDR3 is TGTGCCTGGAGCGCAGGGAGTTGGGGTCAGCCCCAGCATTTT.